Below are 19 T cell receptor beta chains sequenced from a single sample in a study of T cell repertoires in cytomegalovirus infection (dated by TCRdb to about 2019). Sequencing used an Illumina HiSeq 1500. TCRdb ran its own pipeline on the public reads, namely fastp trimming at Q25 and MiXCR clone calling, and kept in-frame beta chains. Rows merge per CDR3 protein into single entries with the most common DNA and genes. The sample includes 450,000 to 650,000 distinct CDR3 sequences, with around two fifths observed a single time. The top ten clones comprise roughly 50% of the sample. Sample treatment or condition, as interpreted from the label and publication: in vitro stimulation with specific CMV peptide epitopes to enrich CMV-specific T cells. These TCRs are of unknown antigen specificity. This sample comprised cultured PBMCs, obtained from culture after CMV antigen stimulation. These receptors all stem from a human donor in good health (CMV status not recorded). Some clones in this sample may be carry-over from other donors' samples.

The J gene is TRBJ2-5, the V gene TRBV12-3 or TRBV12-4, with a possible D match to TRBD1 (6 bases). There are 14 residues in the CDR3. V was pared by 6 bases and J by 3 bases, with 14 bases between. The CDR3 nucleotides read TGTGCCAGCAGCGAGCGAGGGGGTGAAGAGACCCAGTACTTC. Translated, it gives CASSERGGEETQYF.

A few counts support this clonotype. The J gene is TRBJ2-7, the V gene TRBV7-9, with a possible D match to TRBD1 (5 bases). The length of the CDR3 is 14 residues. Germline CDR1 and CDR2: SEHNR and FQNEAQ (reference sequence). Trimming pared 10 bases from V and 2 bases from J, leaving 18 bases between. CDR3 coding DNA: TGTGCCAACCCGGTCAGGGTAACCCCCTACGAGCAGTACTTC. Amino acid sequence: CANPVRVTPYEQYF.

V usage is TRBV6-2 or TRBV6-3 and J usage is TRBJ2-1; 7 bases map to TRBD1. With 5 bases clipped from V and 0 bases from J, the junction kept 10 bases outside the gene matches. Germline CDR1 is MNHEY and CDR2 is SVGEGT. The CDR3 is 17 residues long. The CDR3 DNA is TGTGCCAGCAGTCAACTCGGACAGGCGAGCTCCTACAATGAGCAGTTCTTC. Protein product: CASSQLGQASSYNEQFF.

This chain's CDR3 is CSASEAGYEQYF. CDR3 DNA sequence: TGCAGTGCTAGTGAGGCGGGCTACGAGCAGTACTTC. This chain connects TRBV20-1 to TRBJ2-7; D might be TRBD2 (5 bases). The length of the CDR3 is 12 residues. V was cut by 3 bases and J by 3 bases, with 9 bases left in between. Germline assignment: CDR1 DFQATT and CDR2 SNEGSKA (reference sequence).

CDR3: CASSRRLAGGPYEQYF. The CDR3 DNA reads TGTGCCAGCAGCCGAAGACTAGCGGGGGGTCCCTACGAGCAGTACTTC. J is TRBJ2-7 and V is TRBV7-8; 13 bases agree with TRBD2. Germline V gene sequence: CDR1 SGHVS, CDR2 FQNEAQ. The CDR3 totals 16 residues. Germline trimming cut 5 bases from V and 2 bases from J; bases unmatched to any gene: 6.

The sample holds many counts of this clonotype. The chain combines TRBV12-3 or TRBV12-4 with TRBJ1-1; 9 bases line up with TRBD1. The V segment lost 6 bases and the J segment 3 bases; nucleotides outside the gene matches: 8. There are 15 residues in the CDR3. Written as DNA, the CDR3 is TGTGCCAGCAGCCCGAGGACAGGGGCGGACACTGAAGCTTTCTTT. Encoded protein: CASSPRTGADTEAFF.

This clonotype was seen only a few times. This chain connects TRBV6-5 to TRBJ2-7; TRBD1 or TRBD2 may be the D gene (5 bases each). The CDR3 extends over 13 amino acids. The germline gives CDR1 MNHEY, CDR2 SVGAGI. V was clipped by 5 bases and J by 3 bases, with 11 bases between them. CDR3 sequence (DNA): TGTGCCAGCAGTCGGGGCAGGGACTACGAGCAGTACTTC. This translates into CASSRGRDYEQYF.

J is TRBJ2-3 and V is TRBV20-1; 9 positions match TRBD2. The CDR3 consists of 17 residues. Germline CDR1 and CDR2: DFQATT and SNEGSKA (reference sequence). V gave up 0 bases and J gave up 1 base; unmatched junction bases: 8. CDR3 in amino acids: CSARDFWASGGTDTQYF. The CDR3 nucleotides are TGCAGTGCTAGAGACTTTTGGGCTAGCGGGGGCACAGATACGCAGTATTTT.

V and J are TRBV5-6 and TRBJ2-1; tentative D call: TRBD2 (6 bases). The CDR3 loop spans 14 amino acids. Germline values: CDR1 SGHDT, CDR2 YYEEEE. V lost 2 bases, J lost 7 bases, and 13 bases lay in between. The CDR3 coding sequence is TGTGCCAGCAGCTTAACAGGAGGGTTTAATGAGCAGTTCTTC. It specifies CASSLTGGFNEQFF.

This chain connects TRBV19 to TRBJ2-7; TRBD2 is a possible D gene (6 bases). This CDR3 region has 15 residues. V was trimmed by 5 bases and J by 3 bases, leaving 17 bases between them. From germline, CDR1 is LNHDA and CDR2 SQIVND (reference sequence). The CDR3 sequence: CASSVSGLQIYEQYF. The CDR3 DNA reads as TGTGCCAGTAGTGTTTCGGGACTCCAGATCTACGAGCAGTACTTC.

This sequence joins TRBV6-5 and TRBJ2-1; 8 positions agree with TRBD2. Trimming took 8 bases from V and 6 from J; bases not matched to a gene: 18. This CDR3 has 17 residues. Per the germline V gene, CDR1 is MNHEY and CDR2 is SVGAGI. The CDR3 reads CASLGGIAGSLVNEQFF. CDR3 sequence (DNA): TGTGCCAGCTTGGGAGGGATAGCGGGGTCCCTGGTCAATGAGCAGTTCTTC.

The chain couples TRBV19 to TRBJ2-2; 7 bases are a match to TRBD1. The V segment lost 7 bases and the J segment 4 bases; nucleotides outside the gene matches: 6. Germline V CDR1 and CDR2: LNHDA, SQIVND (reference sequence). The CDR3 covers 14 residues. The CDR3 sequence is CASTKTGRTGELFF. CDR3 sequence (DNA): TGTGCCAGTACCAAGACAGGGCGCACCGGGGAGCTGTTTTTT.

This clonotype was picked up a small number of times. This chain uses TRBV12-3 or TRBV12-4 with TRBJ1-4; D may be TRBD1 (6 bases). The CDR3 has 14 amino acids. The V end was cut by 6 bases, the J end by 5 bases, with 13 bases between. The CDR3 loop reads CASRPGGLNEKLFF. The CDR3 coding sequence is TGTGCCAGCAGGCCGGGGGGGCTGAATGAAAAACTGTTTTTT.

The gene calls are TRBV6-6 and TRBJ2-3; TRBD2 matches at 10 bases. The germline V gene encodes CDR1 MNHNY and CDR2 SVGAGI (reference sequence). There are 16 residues in the CDR3. V shed 10 bases and J 9 bases; nucleotides not matched to a gene: 19. CDR3 DNA: TGTGCCACCAGCTTACAACTAGCGGGGACCTCGGGGACGCAGTATTTT. It translates to CATSLQLAGTSGTQYF.

The genes are TRBV4-1 and TRBJ1-1, with D perhaps TRBD1 (5 bases). CDR3 length equals 14 residues. The germline V gene has CDR1 MGHRA and CDR2 YSYEKL. V lost 1 base and J 4 bases, leaving 10 bases between the germline ends. Written as DNA, the CDR3 is TGCGCCAGCAGCCAAGCCGGGGGAATCACTGAAGCTTTCTTT. Translation: CASSQAGGITEAFF.

V gene TRBV20-1 combines with J gene TRBJ2-3, with a possible D match to TRBD1 (6 bases). Germline CDR1 is DFQATT and CDR2 is SNEGSKA (reference sequence). This CDR3 is 12 amino acids long. V was trimmed by 6 bases and J by 4 bases, leaving 11 bases between them. The CDR3 reads CSARGSSDTQYF. The DNA for the CDR3 is TGCAGTGCCAGGGGTTCCTCAGATACGCAGTATTTT.

V is TRBV5-1 and J is TRBJ2-3, with D unresolved. Trimming cost V 0 bases and J 4 bases, with 9 bases left between them. The CDR3 consists of 14 residues. The germline gives CDR1 SGHRS, CDR2 YFSETQ. The CDR3: CASSLEGRADTQYF. The DNA of the CDR3 is TGCGCCAGCAGCTTGGAAGGTCGGGCAGATACGCAGTATTTT.

The genes are TRBV7-2 and TRBJ2-3; no clear D gene. This CDR3 contains 15 residues. V was clipped by 3 bases and J by 8 bases, with 18 bases between them. CDR1 SGHTA and CDR2 FQGNSA come from the germline V gene. The CDR3 DNA reads TGTGCCAGCAGCTTGGTGGGCCTGCCCGTCGGTACGCAGTATTTT. This encodes CASSLVGLPVGTQYF.

For the CDR3, the DNA is TGCAGTGCTAGAGACCTCCGGACAGGGAACTATGGCTACACCTTC. The encoded protein is CSARDLRTGNYGYTF. This chain joins TRBV20-1 and TRBJ1-2; 8 bases match TRBD1. The CDR3 has 15 residues. Germline V gene sequence: CDR1 DFQATT, CDR2 SNEGSKA (reference sequence). With V trimmed by 0 bases and J by 2 bases, 5 bases remained unmatched.